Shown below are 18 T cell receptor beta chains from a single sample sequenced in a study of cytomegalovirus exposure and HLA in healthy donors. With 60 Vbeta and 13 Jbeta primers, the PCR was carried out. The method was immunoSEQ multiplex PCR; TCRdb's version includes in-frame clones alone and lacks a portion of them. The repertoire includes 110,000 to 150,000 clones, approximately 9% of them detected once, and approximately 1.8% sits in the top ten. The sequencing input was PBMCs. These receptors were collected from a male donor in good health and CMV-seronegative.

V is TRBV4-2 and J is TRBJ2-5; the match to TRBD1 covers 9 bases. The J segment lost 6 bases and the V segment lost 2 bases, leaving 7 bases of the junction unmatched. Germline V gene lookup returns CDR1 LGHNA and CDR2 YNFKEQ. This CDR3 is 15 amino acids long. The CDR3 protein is CASSQLGQGIKTQYF. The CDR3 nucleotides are TGTGCCAGCAGCCAACTAGGACAGGGGATAAAGACCCAGTACTTC.

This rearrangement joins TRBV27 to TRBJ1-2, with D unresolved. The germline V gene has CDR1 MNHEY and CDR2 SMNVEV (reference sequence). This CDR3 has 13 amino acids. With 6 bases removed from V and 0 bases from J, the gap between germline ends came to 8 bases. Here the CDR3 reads CASRRTSNYGYTF. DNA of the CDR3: TGTGCCAGCAGAAGAACTTCTAACTATGGCTACACCTTC.

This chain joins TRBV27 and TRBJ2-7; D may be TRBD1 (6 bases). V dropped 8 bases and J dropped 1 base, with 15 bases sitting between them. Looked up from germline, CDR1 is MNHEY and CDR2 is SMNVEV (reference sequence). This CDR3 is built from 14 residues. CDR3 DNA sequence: TGTGCCAGCCCCGGTGGGACAACGTCCTACGAGCAGTACTTC. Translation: CASPGGTTSYEQYF.

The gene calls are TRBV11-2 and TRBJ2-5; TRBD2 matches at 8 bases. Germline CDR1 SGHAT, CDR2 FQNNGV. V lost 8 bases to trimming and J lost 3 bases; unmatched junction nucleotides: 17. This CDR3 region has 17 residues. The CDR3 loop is CASGAGGTRSTKETQYF. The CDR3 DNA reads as TGTGCCAGCGGCGCGGGGGGTACCAGATCGACGAAAGAGACCCAGTACTTC.

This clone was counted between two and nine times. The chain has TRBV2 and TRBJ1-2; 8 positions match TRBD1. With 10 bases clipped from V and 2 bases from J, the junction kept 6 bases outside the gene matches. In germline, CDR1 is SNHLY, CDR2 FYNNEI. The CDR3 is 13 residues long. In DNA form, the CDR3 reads TGTGCCATCATGGGACAGGCCAACTATGGCTACACCTTC. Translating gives CAIMGQANYGYTF.

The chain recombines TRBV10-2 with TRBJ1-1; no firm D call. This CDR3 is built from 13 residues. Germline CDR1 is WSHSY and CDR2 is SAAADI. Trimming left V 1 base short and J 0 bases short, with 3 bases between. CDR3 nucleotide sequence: TGCGCCAGCAGTGAGTTAATGAACACTGAAGCTTTCTTT. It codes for CASSELMNTEAFF.

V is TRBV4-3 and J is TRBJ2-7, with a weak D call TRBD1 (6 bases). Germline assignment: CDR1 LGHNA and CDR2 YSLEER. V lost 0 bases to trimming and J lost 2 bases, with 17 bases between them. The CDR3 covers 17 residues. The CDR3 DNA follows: TGCGCCAGCAGCCAAGACGGACTCGGCAGGGGCACCTACGAGCAGTACTTC. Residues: CASSQDGLGRGTYEQYF.

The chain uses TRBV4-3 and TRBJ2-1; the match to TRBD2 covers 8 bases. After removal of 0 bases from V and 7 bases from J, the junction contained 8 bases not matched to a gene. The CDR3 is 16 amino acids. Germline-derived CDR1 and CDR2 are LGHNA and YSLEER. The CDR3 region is CASSQEGREGGNEQFF. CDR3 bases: TGCGCCAGCAGCCAAGAAGGCCGGGAGGGAGGAAATGAGCAGTTCTTC.

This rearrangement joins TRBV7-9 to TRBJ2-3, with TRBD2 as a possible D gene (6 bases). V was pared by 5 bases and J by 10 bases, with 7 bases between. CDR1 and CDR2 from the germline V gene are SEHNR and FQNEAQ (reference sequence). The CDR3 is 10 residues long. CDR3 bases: TGTGCCAGCAGCGGAGGGTCGCAGTATTTT. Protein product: CASSGGSQYF.

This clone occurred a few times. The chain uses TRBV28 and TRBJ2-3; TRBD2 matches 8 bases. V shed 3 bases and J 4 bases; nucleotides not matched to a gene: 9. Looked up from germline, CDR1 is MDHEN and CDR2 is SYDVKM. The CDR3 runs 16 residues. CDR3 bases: TGTGCCAGCAGTTTTCTGAGCGGGAGTTTGTCAGATACGCAGTATTTT. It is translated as CASSFLSGSLSDTQYF.

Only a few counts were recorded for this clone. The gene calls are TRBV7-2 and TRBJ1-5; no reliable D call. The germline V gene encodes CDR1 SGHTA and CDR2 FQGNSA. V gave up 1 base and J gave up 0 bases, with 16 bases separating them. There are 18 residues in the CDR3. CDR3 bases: TGTGCCAGCAGCTTAGGTCGCGCCGGACTTTATAGCAATCAGCCCCAGCATTTT. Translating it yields CASSLGRAGLYSNQPQHF.

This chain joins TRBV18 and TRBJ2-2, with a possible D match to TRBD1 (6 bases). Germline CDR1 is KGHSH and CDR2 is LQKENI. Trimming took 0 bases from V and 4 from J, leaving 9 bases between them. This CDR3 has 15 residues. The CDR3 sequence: CASSPPQGLTGELFF. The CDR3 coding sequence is TGTGCCAGCTCACCACCCCAGGGGCTCACCGGGGAGCTGTTTTTT.

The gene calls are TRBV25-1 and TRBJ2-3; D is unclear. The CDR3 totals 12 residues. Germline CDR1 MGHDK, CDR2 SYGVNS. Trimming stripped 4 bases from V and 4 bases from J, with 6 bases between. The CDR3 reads CASSGIADTQYF. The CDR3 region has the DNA TGTGCCAGCAGTGGAATAGCAGATACGCAGTATTTT. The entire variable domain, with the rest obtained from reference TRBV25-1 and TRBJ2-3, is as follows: EADIYQTPRYLVIGTGKKITLECSQTMGHDKMYWYQQDPGMELHLIHYSYGVNSTEKGDLSSESTVSRIRTEHFPLTLESARPSHTSQYLCASSGIADTQYFGPGTRLTVL.

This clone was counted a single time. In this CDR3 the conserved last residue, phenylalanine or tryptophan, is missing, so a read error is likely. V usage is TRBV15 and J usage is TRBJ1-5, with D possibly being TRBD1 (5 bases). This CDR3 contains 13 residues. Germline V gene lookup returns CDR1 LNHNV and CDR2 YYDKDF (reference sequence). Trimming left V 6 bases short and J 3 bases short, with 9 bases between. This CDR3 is CATRSRDNQPQHV. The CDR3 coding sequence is TGTGCCACCAGAAGCAGGGACAATCAGCCCCAGCATGTT.

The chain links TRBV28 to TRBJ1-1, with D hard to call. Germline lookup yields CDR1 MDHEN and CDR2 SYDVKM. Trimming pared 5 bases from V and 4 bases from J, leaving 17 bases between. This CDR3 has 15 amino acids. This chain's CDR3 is CASSLPGVRSTEAFF. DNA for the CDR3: TGTGCCAGCAGTCTCCCCGGGGTGCGAAGCACTGAAGCTTTCTTT.

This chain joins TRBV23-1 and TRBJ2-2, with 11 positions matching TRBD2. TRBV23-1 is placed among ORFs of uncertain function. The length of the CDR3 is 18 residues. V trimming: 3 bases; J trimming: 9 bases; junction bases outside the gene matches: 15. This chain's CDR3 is CASSHWEILAGGKWELFF. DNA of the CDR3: TGCGCCAGCAGTCATTGGGAGATTCTAGCGGGAGGTAAGTGGGAGCTGTTTTTT.

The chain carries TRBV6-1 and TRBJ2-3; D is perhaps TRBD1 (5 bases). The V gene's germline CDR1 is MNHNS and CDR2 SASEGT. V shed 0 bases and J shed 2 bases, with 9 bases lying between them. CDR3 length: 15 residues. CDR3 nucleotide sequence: TGTGCCAGCAGTGAAGCGACGACAGTCACAGATACGCAGTATTTT. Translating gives CASSEATTVTDTQYF.

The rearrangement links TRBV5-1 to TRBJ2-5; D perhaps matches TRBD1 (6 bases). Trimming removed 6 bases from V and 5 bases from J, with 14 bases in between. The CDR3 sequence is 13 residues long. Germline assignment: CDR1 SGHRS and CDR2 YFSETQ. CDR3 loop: CASTSQGWETQYF. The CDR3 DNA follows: TGCGCCAGCACTTCACAGGGTTGGGAGACCCAGTACTTC.